This T cell receptor (beta chain) was observed in a study of spatial heterogeneity in lung cancer. V shed 6 bases and J shed 12 bases, with 21 bases lying between them. CDR3 length: 14 residues. Specified time point: sample taken at primary tumor resection. Whole RNA obtained from tumor, nontumor lung or frozen PBMC underwent sequencing without sorting. TCRdb reprocessed the 5' RACE reads via MiXCR and lists one record per CDR3 protein. The profile shows more than 80,000 distinct CDR3 sequences, 12% of them singletons. The J gene is TRBJ2-1, the V gene TRBV12-3 or TRBV12-4; possible D gene TRBD1, 6 bases. The receptor was isolated from a male donor with early-stage non-small cell lung cancer. The sample was PBMCs, taken at surgery. This CDR3 is CASSLGQSPGVQFF. Here the CDR3 DNA reads TGTGCCAGCAGCCTAGGACAGTCCCCTGGAGTGCAGTTCTTC.